The T cell receptor (beta chain) described here comes from a study of blood T cell repertoires in COVID-19. At the level of the study: PBMCs, B-cell-depleted T cells, or T cells were the source of the cDNA or gDNA that made up the material.

Assay: immunoSEQ multiplex PCR; the TCRdb copy retains only in-frame clones and omits some. The data show under 450,000 clones, 75% to 90% seen once. Material: peripheral blood. The source of this sequence is a woman aged 40 to 50 with COVID-19, enrolled during active disease.

CDR3 DNA: TGCAGTGCCCTCCGCGGGGTTGAGCAGTTCTTC. This gives the protein CSALRGVEQFF. V is TRBV20-1 and J is TRBJ2-1, with a tentative D call TRBD2 (6 bases). Trimming pared 6 bases from V and 9 bases from J, leaving 12 bases between. The germline gives CDR1 DFQATT, CDR2 SNEGSKA (reference sequence). The CDR3 has 11 residues.